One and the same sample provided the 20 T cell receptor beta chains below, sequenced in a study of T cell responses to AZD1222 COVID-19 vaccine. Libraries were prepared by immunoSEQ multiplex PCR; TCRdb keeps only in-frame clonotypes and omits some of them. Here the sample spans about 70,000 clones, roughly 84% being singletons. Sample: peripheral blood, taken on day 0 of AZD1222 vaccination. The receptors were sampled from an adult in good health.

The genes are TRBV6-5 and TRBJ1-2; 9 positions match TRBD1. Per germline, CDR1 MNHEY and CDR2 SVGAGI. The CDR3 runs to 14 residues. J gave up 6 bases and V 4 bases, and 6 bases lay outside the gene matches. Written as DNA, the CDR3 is TGTGCCAGCAGTTTACAGGGGGCCAAAAATGGCTACACCTTC. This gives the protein CASSLQGAKNGYTF.

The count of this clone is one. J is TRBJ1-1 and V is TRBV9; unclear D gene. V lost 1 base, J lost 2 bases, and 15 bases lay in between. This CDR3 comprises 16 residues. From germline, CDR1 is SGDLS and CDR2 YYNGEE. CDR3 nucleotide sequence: TGTGCCAGCAGCGTACATGTCGGGGTTACAAACACTGAAGCTTTCTTT. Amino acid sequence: CASSVHVGVTNTEAFF. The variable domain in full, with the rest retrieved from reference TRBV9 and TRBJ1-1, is DSGVTQTPKHLITATGQRVTLRCSPRSGDLSVYWYQQSLDQGLQFLIQYYNGEERAKGNILERFSAQQFPDLHSELNLSSLELGDSALYFCASSVHVGVTNTEAFFGQGTRLTVV.

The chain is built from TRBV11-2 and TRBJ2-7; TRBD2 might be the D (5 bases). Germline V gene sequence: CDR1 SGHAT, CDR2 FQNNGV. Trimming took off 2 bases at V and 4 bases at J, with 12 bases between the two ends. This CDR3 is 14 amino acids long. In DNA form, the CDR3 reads TGTGCCAGCAGCTTAACGGGGATACTTTACGAGCAGTACTTC. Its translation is CASSLTGILYEQYF.

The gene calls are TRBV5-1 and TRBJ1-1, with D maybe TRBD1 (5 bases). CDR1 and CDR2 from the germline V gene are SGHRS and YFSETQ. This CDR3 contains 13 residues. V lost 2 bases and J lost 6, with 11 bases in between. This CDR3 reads CASSFGAVAEAFF. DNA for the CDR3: TGCGCCAGCAGCTTTGGGGCAGTCGCTGAAGCTTTCTTT.

The CDR3 region is CASSLGGQDGYTF. CDR3 sequence (DNA): TGTGCCAGCAGTTTAGGTGGGCAGGATGGCTACACCTTC. The V gene is TRBV12-3 or TRBV12-4, the J gene TRBJ1-2; no reliable D call. V lost 1 base, J lost 6 bases, and 9 bases lay in between. The CDR3 has 13 residues.

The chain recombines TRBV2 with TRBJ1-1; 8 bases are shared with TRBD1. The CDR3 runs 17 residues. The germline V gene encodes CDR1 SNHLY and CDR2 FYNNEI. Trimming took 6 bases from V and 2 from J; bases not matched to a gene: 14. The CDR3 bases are TGTGCCAGCAGCCAAGATAAGGACAGGGCATATAACACTGAAGCTTTCTTT. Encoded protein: CASSQDKDRAYNTEAFF.

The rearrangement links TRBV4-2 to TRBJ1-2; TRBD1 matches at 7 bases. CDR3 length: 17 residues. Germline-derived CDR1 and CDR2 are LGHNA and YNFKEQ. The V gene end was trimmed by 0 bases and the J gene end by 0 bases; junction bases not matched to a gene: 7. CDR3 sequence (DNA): TGTGCCAGCAGCCAAGACAGGGGGGGATTCACTAACTATGGCTACACCTTC. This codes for CASSQDRGGFTNYGYTF.

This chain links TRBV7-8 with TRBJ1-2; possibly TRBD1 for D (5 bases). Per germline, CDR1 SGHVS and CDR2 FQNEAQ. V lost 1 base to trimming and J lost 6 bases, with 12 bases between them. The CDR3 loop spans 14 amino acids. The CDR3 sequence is CASSLGTGSHGYTF. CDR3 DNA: TGTGCCAGCAGCTTAGGAACAGGCAGCCATGGCTACACCTTC.

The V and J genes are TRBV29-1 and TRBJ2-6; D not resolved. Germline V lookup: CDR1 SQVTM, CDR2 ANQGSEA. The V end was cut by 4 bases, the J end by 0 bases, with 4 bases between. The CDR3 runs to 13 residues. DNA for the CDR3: TGCAGCGTTGCCTACTCTGGGGCCAACGTCCTGACTTTC. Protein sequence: CSVAYSGANVLTF.

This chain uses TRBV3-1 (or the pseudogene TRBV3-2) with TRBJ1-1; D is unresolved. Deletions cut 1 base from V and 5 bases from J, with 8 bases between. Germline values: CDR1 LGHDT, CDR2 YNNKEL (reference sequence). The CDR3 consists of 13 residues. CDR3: CASSQGPGTEAFF. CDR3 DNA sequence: TGTGCCAGCAGCCAAGGTCCGGGAACTGAAGCTTTCTTT.

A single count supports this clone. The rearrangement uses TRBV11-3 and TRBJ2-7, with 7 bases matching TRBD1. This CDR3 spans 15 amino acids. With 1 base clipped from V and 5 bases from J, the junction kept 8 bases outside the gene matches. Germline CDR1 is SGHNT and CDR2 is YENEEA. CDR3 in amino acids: CASSLGDRVGHEQYF. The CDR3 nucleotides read TGTGCCAGCAGCTTAGGAGACAGGGTGGGCCACGAGCAGTACTTC.

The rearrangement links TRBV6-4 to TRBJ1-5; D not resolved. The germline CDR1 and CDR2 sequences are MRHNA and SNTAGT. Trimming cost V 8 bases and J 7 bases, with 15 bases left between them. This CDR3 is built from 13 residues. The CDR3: CASSRKLKQPQHF. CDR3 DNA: TGTGCCAGCTCACGGAAACTTAAACAGCCCCAGCATTTT.

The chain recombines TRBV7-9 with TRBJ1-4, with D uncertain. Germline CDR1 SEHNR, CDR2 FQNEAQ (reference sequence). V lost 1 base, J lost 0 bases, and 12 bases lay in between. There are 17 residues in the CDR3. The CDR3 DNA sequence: TGTGCCAGCAGCTTAGGTCGGAGCATCGCAACTAATGAAAAACTGTTTTTT. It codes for CASSLGRSIATNEKLFF.

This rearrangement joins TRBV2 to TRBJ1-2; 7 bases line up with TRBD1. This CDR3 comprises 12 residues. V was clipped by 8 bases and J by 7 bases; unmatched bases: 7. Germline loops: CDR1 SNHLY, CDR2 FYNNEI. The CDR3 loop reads CASRRDSSGYTF. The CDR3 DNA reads TGTGCCAGCCGAAGGGACAGCTCTGGCTACACCTTC.

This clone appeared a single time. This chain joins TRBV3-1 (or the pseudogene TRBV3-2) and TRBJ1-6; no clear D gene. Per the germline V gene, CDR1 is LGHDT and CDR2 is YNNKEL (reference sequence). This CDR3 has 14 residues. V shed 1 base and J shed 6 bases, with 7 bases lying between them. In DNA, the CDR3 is TGTGCCAGCAGCCAAGGGGGATCTAATTCACCCCTCCACTTT. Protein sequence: CASSQGGSNSPLHF.

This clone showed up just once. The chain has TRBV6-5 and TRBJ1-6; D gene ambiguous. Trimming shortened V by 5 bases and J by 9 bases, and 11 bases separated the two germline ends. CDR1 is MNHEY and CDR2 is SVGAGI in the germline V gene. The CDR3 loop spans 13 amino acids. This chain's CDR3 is CASSRTSGSPLHF. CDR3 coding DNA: TGTGCCAGCAGTAGAACCTCAGGTTCACCCCTCCACTTT.

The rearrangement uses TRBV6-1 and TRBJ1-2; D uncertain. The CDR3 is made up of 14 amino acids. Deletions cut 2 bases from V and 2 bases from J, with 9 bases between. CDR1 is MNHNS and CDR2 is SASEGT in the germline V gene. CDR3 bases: TGTGCCAGCAGTGAACACGGCAGCAACTATGGCTACACCTTC. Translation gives CASSEHGSNYGYTF.

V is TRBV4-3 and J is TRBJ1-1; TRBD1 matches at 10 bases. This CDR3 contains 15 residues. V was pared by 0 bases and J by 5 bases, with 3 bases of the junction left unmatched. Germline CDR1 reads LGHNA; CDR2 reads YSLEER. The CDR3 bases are TGCGCCAGCAGCCAAGAGCGGGACAGGGGTACTGAAGCTTTCTTT. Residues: CASSQERDRGTEAFF.

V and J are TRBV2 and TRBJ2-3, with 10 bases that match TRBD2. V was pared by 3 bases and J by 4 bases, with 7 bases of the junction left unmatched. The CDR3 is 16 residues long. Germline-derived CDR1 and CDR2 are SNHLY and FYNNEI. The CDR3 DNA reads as TGTGCCAGCAGTGATCAGCTAGCGGGGGTTCCAGATACGCAGTATTTT. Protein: CASSDQLAGVPDTQYF.

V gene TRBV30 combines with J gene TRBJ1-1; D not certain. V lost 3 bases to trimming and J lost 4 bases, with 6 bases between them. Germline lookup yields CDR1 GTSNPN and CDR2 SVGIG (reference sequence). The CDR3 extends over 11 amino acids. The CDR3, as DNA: TGTGCCTGGAGAAAGGGCACTGAAGCTTTCTTT. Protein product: CAWRKGTEAFF.